These 19 T cell receptor beta chains were sequenced from one sample in a study of blood T cell repertoires in COVID-19. Method: immunoSEQ multiplex PCR; TCRdb's copy keeps in-frame clones and lacks some. Of tens of thousands of clones listed, 77% were seen once; the top ten hold approximately 30%. The sample taken for sequencing was peripheral blood. The receptors come from a woman aged 70-85 years with acute or convalescent COVID-19.

Turning to this clone: Other DNA sequences in the same sample also yield this CDR3. In DNA, the CDR3 is TGTGCCAGCAGCAGACAGGGTAGCAATCAGCCCCAGCATTTT. Residues: CASSRQGSNQPQHF. The chain has TRBV2 and TRBJ1-5, with TRBD1 matching over 7 bases. The ends lost 6 bases at V and 0 bases at J; junction bases unmatched: 2. Germline assignment: CDR1 SNHLY and CDR2 FYNNEI. The CDR3 has 14 amino acids.

The V and J genes are TRBV6-5 and TRBJ1-2, with 8 bases aligning to TRBD1. Germline loops: CDR1 MNHEY, CDR2 SVGAGI. V shed 5 bases and J 4 bases; nucleotides not matched to a gene: 9. The CDR3 loop spans 15 amino acids. Here the CDR3 DNA reads TGTGCCAGCAGTCCTCGACAGGGGAACTTCTATGGCTACACCTTC. It specifies CASSPRQGNFYGYTF.

The J gene is TRBJ2-7, the V gene TRBV19, with 8 bases lining up with TRBD1. The ends lost 4 bases at V and 5 bases at J; junction bases unmatched: 13. CDR3 length equals 16 residues. Germline CDR1 reads LNHDA; CDR2 reads SQIVND (reference sequence). For the CDR3, the DNA is TGTGCCAGTAGTAGATACAGGGGGAATCCCATTAACGAGCAGTACTTC. It encodes CASSRYRGNPINEQYF. Variable domain in full (rest from reference TRBV19 and TRBJ2-7): DGGITQSPKYLFRKEGQNVTLSCEQNLNHDAMYWYRQDPGQGLRLIYYSQIVNDFQKGDIAEGYSVSREKKESFPLTVTSAQKNPTAFYLCASSRYRGNPINEQYFGPGTRLTVT.

The chain joins TRBV30 to TRBJ1-6; TRBD1 aligns across 7 bases. Trimming took 1 base from V and 10 from J; bases not matched to a gene: 7. CDR3 length: 14 amino acids. Germline assignment: CDR1 GTSNPN and CDR2 SVGIG (reference sequence). The CDR3: CAWSAGGGESPLHF. The CDR3 coding sequence is TGTGCCTGGAGTGCCGGAGGGGGCGAATCACCCCTCCACTTT.

V gene TRBV30 combines with J gene TRBJ2-1; possible D gene TRBD2, 6 bases. The germline V gene has CDR1 GTSNPN and CDR2 SVGIG (reference sequence). CDR3 length equals 16 residues. Trimming removed 0 bases from V and 7 bases from J, with 19 bases in between. The CDR3 here is CAWSVLGEVPGNEQFF. The CDR3, as DNA: TGTGCCTGGAGTGTACTCGGGGAGGTACCCGGGAATGAGCAGTTCTTC.

The J gene is TRBJ1-1, the V gene TRBV12-3 or TRBV12-4; D may be TRBD1 (5 bases). There are 13 residues in the CDR3. V lost 8 bases and J 3 bases, leaving 13 bases between the germline ends. This CDR3 is CASGVGGDTEAFF. CDR3 nucleotide sequence: TGTGCCAGCGGGGTGGGGGGAGACACTGAAGCTTTCTTT.

J is TRBJ2-4 and V is TRBV21-1; whether TRBD1, the table's D call, matches the DNA was not checked. TRBV21-1 is labeled a pseudogene. The CDR3 is 19 residues long. CDR3 residues: CASSKGSQGSWSTKNIQYF. CDR3 in DNA: TGTGCCAGCAGCAAAGGATCACAGGGTAGTTGGTCAACCAAAAACATTCAGTACTTC.

The genes are TRBV4-1 and TRBJ2-5; TRBD2 is a possible D gene (6 bases). Trimming took 4 bases from V and 3 from J, leaving 12 bases between them. The CDR3 runs to 14 residues. CDR1 and CDR2 (germline): MGHRA, YSYEKL. CDR3: CASSPASAEETQYF. In DNA form, the CDR3 reads TGCGCCAGCAGCCCGGCTAGCGCCGAAGAGACCCAGTACTTC.

This clone occurred a few times. The rearrangement uses TRBV5-1 and TRBJ2-5; a possible D gene is TRBD1 (6 bases). The CDR3 contains 14 residues. Trimming cost V 5 bases and J 2 bases, with 13 bases left between them. Germline assignment: CDR1 SGHRS and CDR2 YFSETQ. CDR3 region: CASSRRQEQETQYF. The CDR3 DNA reads as TGCGCCAGCAGTCGCCGACAGGAACAAGAGACCCAGTACTTC.

The J gene is TRBJ2-7, the V gene TRBV4-1; D possibly corresponds to TRBD2 (7 bases). The germline gives CDR1 MGHRA, CDR2 YSYEKL. Trimming stripped 3 bases from V and 0 bases from J, with 15 bases between. The CDR3 extends over 16 amino acids. CDR3 sequence reads: CASSQTGGLFSYEQYF. The CDR3 coding sequence is TGCGCCAGCAGCCAGACGGGGGGCCTTTTCTCCTACGAGCAGTACTTC.

The CDR3, as DNA: TGCAGCGTTGTAGGATGGGGACAGGGGTTTCCTGAAGCTTTCTTT. This codes for CSVVGWGQGFPEAFF. The chain joins TRBV29-1 to TRBJ1-1; 10 bases match TRBD1. In germline, CDR1 is SQVTM, CDR2 ANQGSEA. The CDR3 has 15 amino acids. J gave up 6 bases and V 4 bases, and 11 bases lay outside the gene matches.

This sequence joins TRBV12-3 or TRBV12-4 and TRBJ1-5; D unclear. V lost 8 bases to trimming and J lost 6 bases, with 8 bases between them. This CDR3 region has 11 residues. This CDR3 reads CASGRGQPQHF. The CDR3 DNA sequence: TGTGCCAGCGGGCGGGGTCAGCCCCAGCATTTT.

This chain joins TRBV5-6 and TRBJ2-5, with D unclear. V was trimmed by 0 bases and J by 4 bases, leaving 10 bases between them. The CDR3 is 14 amino acids. Germline CDR1 is SGHDT and CDR2 is YYEEEE. The CDR3 region has the DNA TGTGCCAGCAGCTTGGCGAGCGCCGTAGAGACCCAGTACTTC. Translated, it gives CASSLASAVETQYF.

The chain joins TRBV5-6 to TRBJ2-3; possible D gene TRBD2, 6 bases. CDR1 and CDR2 (germline): SGHDT, YYEEEE. The CDR3 covers 15 residues. V was trimmed by 2 bases and J by 0 bases, leaving 10 bases between them. The CDR3 region has the DNA TGTGCCAGCAGCTTTCGGGGGATAAGCACAGATACGCAGTATTTT. Protein product: CASSFRGISTDTQYF.

This clone occurred once. The chain combines TRBV5-1 with TRBJ2-7; 7 nucleotides match TRBD2. The germline CDR1 and CDR2 sequences are SGHRS and YFSETQ. The CDR3 length is 12 residues. Losses at the gene ends were 5 bases for V and 7 bases for J; bases not matched to a gene: 6. The CDR3 loop reads CASSLGGVEQYF. The CDR3 bases are TGCGCCAGCAGTCTGGGAGGGGTGGAGCAGTACTTC.

This clone was seen just once. The genes are TRBV9 and TRBJ1-6; D gene unclear. V was pared by 4 bases and J by 6 bases, with 11 bases between. Looked up from germline, CDR1 is SGDLS and CDR2 is YYNGEE. The CDR3 runs to 14 residues. In DNA, the CDR3 is TGTGCCAGCAGCTTAAGACTCATTAATTCACCCCTCCACTTT. Encoded protein: CASSLRLINSPLHF. The full variable domain, rest sourced from reference TRBV9 and TRBJ1-6, is DSGVTQTPKHLITATGQRVTLRCSPRSGDLSVYWYQQSLDQGLQFLIQYYNGEERAKGNILERFSAQQFPDLHSELNLSSLELGDSALYFCASSLRLINSPLHFGNGTRLTVT.

The V and J genes are TRBV3-1 (or the pseudogene TRBV3-2) and TRBJ2-5; TRBD2 might be the D (5 bases). The V end lost 8 bases, the J end lost 3 bases, and 13 bases lay between the germline ends. This CDR3 has 13 amino acids. CDR1 is LGHDT and CDR2 is YNNKEL in the germline V gene (reference sequence). For the CDR3, the DNA is TGTGCCAGCCGCAATTTACTAGAAGAGACCCAGTACTTC. Its protein product is CASRNLLEETQYF.

V gene TRBV10-3 combines with J gene TRBJ2-5; 13 bases agree with TRBD2. CDR1 and CDR2 from the germline V gene are ENHRY and SYGVKD. The CDR3 is 15 residues long. Unmatched junction bases numbered 3, after V lost 3 bases and J lost 5 bases. The CDR3 spells CAISDGLAGVETQYF. CDR3 in DNA: TGTGCCATCAGTGACGGACTAGCGGGAGTCGAGACCCAGTACTTC.

The genes are TRBV7-2 and TRBJ2-7; 9 nucleotides line up with TRBD2. Looked up from germline, CDR1 is SGHTA and CDR2 is FQGNSA. CDR3 length equals 14 residues. With 6 bases clipped from V and 4 bases from J, the junction kept 7 bases outside the gene matches. CDR3 protein: CASRKTSGTYEQYF. CDR3 DNA: TGTGCCAGCAGGAAGACTAGCGGTACGTACGAGCAGTACTTC.